Listed here are 23 T cell receptor beta chains from one sample, sequenced in a study of T-cell memory formation after mild COVID-19. Via MiXCR, TCRdb re-called the 5' RACE reads, giving one row per CDR3 protein. Counted here are 30,000 to 45,000 distinct CDR3 sequences, approximately 10% occurring once; the ten biggest clones make up approximately 29%. The sequenced sample was PBMCs or a T cell subset sorted from them (not recorded which). The source is a man aged 18 to 29 who had mild COVID-19 (a few samples of this study predate the infection). Cell type and time point are not known.

This clonotype appeared many times. CDR3 in DNA: TGTGCCAGCAGTTATGACAGGGCCCCATATGGCTACACCTTC. Translating gives CASSYDRAPYGYTF. The chain links TRBV6-5 to TRBJ1-2, with 7 bases fitting TRBD1. The CDR3 contains 14 residues. The junction had 6 bases not matched to a gene; V was cut back by 3 bases and J by 5 bases. Germline CDR1 MNHEY, CDR2 SVGAGI.

This clonotype has at least ten counts. The rearrangement uses TRBV20-1 and TRBJ1-1, with D maybe TRBD1 (5 bases). CDR3 length: 15 amino acids. Looked up from germline, CDR1 is DFQATT and CDR2 is SNEGSKA (reference sequence). V lost 2 bases and J 0 bases, leaving 13 bases between the germline ends. Here the CDR3 DNA reads TGCAGTGCTAGACCAGGCCTGGGACTGAACACTGAAGCTTTCTTT. This codes for CSARPGLGLNTEAFF.

This chain connects TRBV11-2 to TRBJ1-3; D is unresolved. V gave up 2 bases and J gave up 8 bases, with 10 bases separating them. From germline, CDR1 is SGHAT and CDR2 FQNNGV. CDR3 length: 13 amino acids. In DNA, the CDR3 is TGTGCCAGCAGCTTAATGCGTGGGGACACCATATATTTT. Its translation is CASSLMRGDTIYF.

This clonotype was seen at least ten times. Here the CDR3 DNA reads TGTGCCAGCAGTCCAGAATTCGGGACTTTTTTTTTGAACACTGAAGCTTTCTTT. It translates to CASSPEFGTFFLNTEAFF. The genes are TRBV28 and TRBJ1-1, with TRBD1 as a possible D gene (5 bases). The germline gives CDR1 MDHEN, CDR2 SYDVKM. The CDR3 extends over 18 amino acids. The V end lost 5 bases, the J end lost 0 bases, and 22 bases lay between the germline ends. Using reference TRBV28 and TRBJ1-1 for the parts outside the CDR3, the full variable domain is DVKVTQSSRYLVKRTGEKVFLECVQDMDHENMFWYRQDPGLGLRLIYFSYDVKMKEKGDIPEGYSVSREKKERFSLILESASTNQTSMYLCASSPEFGTFFLNTEAFFGQGTRLTVV.

This clonotype was counted many times. This chain links TRBV12-3 or TRBV12-4 with TRBJ2-7; weak D call: TRBD2 (5 bases). V was clipped by 6 bases and J by 5 bases, with 17 bases between them. This CDR3 region has 14 residues. CDR3 residues: CASSLTFRGDEQYF. CDR3 nucleotide sequence: TGTGCCAGCAGCCTCACTTTCCGGGGTGACGAGCAGTACTTC.

The chain couples TRBV12-3 or TRBV12-4 to TRBJ1-1; D remains unclear. CDR3 length equals 13 residues. V was pared by 7 bases and J by 4 bases, with 13 bases between. As DNA, the CDR3 is TGTGCCAGCACCTCCACAGTGACCACTGAAGCTTTCTTT. Translation: CASTSTVTTEAFF.

This clonotype has a handful of counts. The chain carries TRBV6-5 and TRBJ2-7; 7 nucleotides line up with TRBD1. The CDR3 runs to 14 residues. Germline V lookup: CDR1 MNHEY, CDR2 SVGAGI. V shed 6 bases, J shed 2 bases, and the junction held 7 bases outside the gene matches. The DNA for the CDR3 is TGTGCCAGCAGCACACGGACAGGCCCCTACGAGCAGTACTTC. Its translation: CASSTRTGPYEQYF.

This rearrangement joins TRBV13 to TRBJ1-2; no clear D gene. The CDR3 length is 14 residues. Germline CDR1 PRHDT, CDR2 FYEKMQ (reference sequence). Between the trimmed V and J ends, which lost 5 bases and 12 bases, there was a span of 22 bases. CDR3 amino acids: CASSLQPVLYENTF. In DNA form, the CDR3 reads TGTGCCAGCAGCCTACAACCGGTTCTTTATGAGAACACCTTC.

The chain recombines TRBV5-1 with TRBJ2-1, with D perhaps TRBD1 (6 bases). Looked up from germline, CDR1 is SGHRS and CDR2 is YFSETQ. The CDR3 length is 13 residues. With 4 bases removed from V and 3 bases from J, the gap between germline ends came to 8 bases. This CDR3 is CASSEDSYNEQFF. The CDR3 DNA reads as TGCGCCAGCAGCGAGGACAGCTACAATGAGCAGTTCTTC.

This clonotype has at least ten counts. The chain couples TRBV28 to TRBJ2-7; 7 nucleotides align to TRBD1. V lost 5 bases, J lost 6 bases, and 4 bases stayed unmatched. Germline loops: CDR1 MDHEN, CDR2 SYDVKM. The CDR3 length is 12 residues. The CDR3 protein is CASSPYRGEQYV. As DNA, the CDR3 is TGTGCCAGCAGTCCTTACAGGGGCGAGCAGTACGTC.

This clonotype has ten or more counts. The CDR3 spells CASSYRRRQGDHQPQHF. DNA of the CDR3: TGTGCCAGCAGTTACCGGCGTCGACAGGGGGATCATCAGCCCCAGCATTTT. The rearrangement links TRBV6-2 or TRBV6-3 to TRBJ1-5; 9 bases match TRBD1. The CDR3 consists of 17 residues. The V gene's germline CDR1 is MNHEY and CDR2 SVGEGT. With V trimmed by 2 bases and J by 5 bases, 10 bases remained unmatched.

This clonotype is medium-sized. This sequence joins TRBV7-2 and TRBJ2-1; tentative D call: TRBD1 (5 bases). The CDR3 has 14 amino acids. V lost 7 bases to trimming and J lost 8 bases, with 18 bases between them. Germline values: CDR1 SGHTA, CDR2 FQGNSA. The CDR3 protein is CASNPRLGQDEQFF. CDR3 nucleotide sequence: TGTGCCAGCAACCCTAGGTTGGGGCAGGATGAGCAGTTCTTC.

There are many counts of this clonotype. The chain employs TRBV6-5 and TRBJ1-1, with D uncertain. This CDR3 contains 15 residues. Trimming pared 0 bases from V and 3 bases from J, leaving 11 bases between. Germline V gene lookup returns CDR1 MNHEY and CDR2 SVGAGI. The CDR3 loop reads CASSYSARVDTEAFF. CDR3 DNA sequence: TGTGCCAGCAGTTACTCGGCGCGGGTAGACACTGAAGCTTTCTTT.

The table lists this clonotype with many counts. The J gene is TRBJ2-1, the V gene TRBV25-1; 8 bases agree with TRBD2. V dropped 8 bases and J dropped 4; count of bases not matched to a gene: 7. The CDR3 length is 14 residues. Germline values: CDR1 MGHDK, CDR2 SYGVNS. This chain's CDR3 is CASAGGGPYNEQFF. CDR3 bases: TGTGCCAGCGCCGGGGGGGGCCCGTACAATGAGCAGTTCTTC. The complete variable domain, with remaining parts taken from reference TRBV25-1 and TRBJ2-1, reads EADIYQTPRYLVIGTGKKITLECSQTMGHDKMYWYQQDPGMELHLIHYSYGVNSTEKGDLSSESTVSRIRTEHFPLTLESARPSHTSQYLCASAGGGPYNEQFFGPGTRLTVL.

This rearrangement joins TRBV2 to TRBJ2-5; 11 positions match TRBD2. After removal of 7 bases from V and 0 bases from J, the junction contained 4 bases not matched to a gene. From germline, CDR1 is SNHLY and CDR2 FYNNEI. CDR3 length: 15 residues. The CDR3 nucleotides read TGTGCCAGCACCCAGGGACTAGCGGACCAAGAGACCCAGTACTTC. It translates to CASTQGLADQETQYF.

At least ten counts were recorded for this clonotype. The chain joins TRBV3-1 to TRBJ2-7, with 8 bases matching TRBD1. Germline CDR1 is LGHDT and CDR2 is YNNKEL (reference sequence). The CDR3 length is 14 residues. V lost 4 bases and J lost 2; bases outside the gene matches: 4. CDR3 loop: CASSPRTGTYEQYF. In DNA form, the CDR3 reads TGTGCCAGCAGCCCACGGACAGGGACCTACGAGCAGTACTTC.

The table lists this clonotype with many counts. The chain links TRBV20-1 to TRBJ2-7; D might be TRBD2 (5 bases). Trimming cost V 6 bases and J 7 bases, with 16 bases left between them. This CDR3 is 12 amino acids long. Germline CDR1 reads DFQATT; CDR2 reads SNEGSKA (reference sequence). In DNA form, the CDR3 reads TGCAGTGCGCTCGACCAGCCGGGGGAGCAGTACGTC. Protein sequence: CSALDQPGEQYV.

This clonotype has a count of ten or more. The chain carries TRBV7-9 and TRBJ2-7, with D possibly being TRBD1 or TRBD2 (5 bases each). Per germline, CDR1 SEHNR and CDR2 FQNEAQ (reference sequence). This CDR3 contains 18 residues. With 1 base removed from V and 4 bases from J, the gap between germline ends came to 23 bases. CDR3 in DNA: TGTGCCAGCAGCTTAGTAGACTTTACGGGACGCCGTATTTACGAGCAGTACGTC. Translated, it gives CASSLVDFTGRRIYEQYV.

This clonotype has at least ten counts. The genes are TRBV18 and TRBJ2-2, with D unclear. V shed 6 bases and J shed 3 bases, with 11 bases lying between them. CDR3 length: 14 residues. CDR1 is KGHSH and CDR2 is LQKENI in the germline V gene. The CDR3 protein is CASSETLYTGELFF. CDR3 DNA: TGTGCCAGCTCCGAGACACTTTACACCGGGGAGCTGTTTTTT.

The rearrangement links TRBV11-2 to TRBJ2-1; no reliable D call. Germline V lookup: CDR1 SGHAT, CDR2 FQNNGV. The CDR3 length is 13 residues. V lost 8 bases and J 4 bases, leaving 12 bases between the germline ends. The CDR3 is CASGIGTYNEQFF. DNA for the CDR3: TGTGCCAGCGGGATCGGAACATACAATGAGCAGTTCTTC.

Ten or more counts support this clonotype. The chain combines TRBV20-1 with TRBJ1-1; a weak D match, TRBD1 (5 bases). The germline V gene has CDR1 DFQATT and CDR2 SNEGSKA (reference sequence). The CDR3 has 13 amino acids. With 5 bases removed from V and 1 base from J, the gap between germline ends came to 11 bases. The DNA of the CDR3 is TGCAGTGCTCTCAACAGGAGGAACACTGAAGCTTTCTTT. Translated: CSALNRRNTEAFF.

In this sample, this clonotype turned up many times. The chain is built from TRBV5-1 and TRBJ2-1; the match to TRBD2 covers 9 bases. The ends lost 0 bases at V and 8 bases at J; junction bases unmatched: 6. CDR3 length: 15 residues. Per the germline V gene, CDR1 is SGHRS and CDR2 is YFSETQ. The CDR3 bases are TGCGCCAGCAGCTTGGGCGGGGGGGCTTTGGATGAGCAGTTCTTC. Translation gives CASSLGGGALDEQFF.

The chain uses TRBV11-2 and TRBJ2-1; 8 nucleotides align to TRBD2. Trimming cost V 4 bases and J 5 bases; bases outside gene matches: 13. The CDR3 has 17 residues. The germline CDR1 and CDR2 sequences are SGHAT and FQNNGV. CDR3 nucleotides: TGTGCCAGCAGCTCCCCTCTGAGCGGGGGATTCGACAATGAGCAGTTCTTC. Its translation is CASSSPLSGGFDNEQFF.